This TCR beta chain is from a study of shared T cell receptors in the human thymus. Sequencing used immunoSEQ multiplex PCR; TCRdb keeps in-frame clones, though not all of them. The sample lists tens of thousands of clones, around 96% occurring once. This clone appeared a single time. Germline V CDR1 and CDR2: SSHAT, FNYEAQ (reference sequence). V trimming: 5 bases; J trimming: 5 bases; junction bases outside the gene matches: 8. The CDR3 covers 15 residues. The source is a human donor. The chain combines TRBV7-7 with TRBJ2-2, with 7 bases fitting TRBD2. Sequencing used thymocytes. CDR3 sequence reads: CASSLGLEVTGELFF. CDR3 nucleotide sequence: TGTGCCAGCAGCCTCGGACTAGAAGTAACCGGGGAGCTGTTTTTT.